These T cell receptor beta chains were read from a single sample in a study of blood T cell repertoires in COVID-19. Using immunoSEQ multiplex PCR, the repertoire was profiled, and TCRdb retains in-frame clones only, with some absent. The data contain 11,000 to 15,000 clones, 65% to 85% of them singletons. The sequenced sample consisted of peripheral blood. These receptors all stem from a man aged 45-65 years with active COVID-19. CDR3s include the opening cysteine and the closing phenylalanine or tryptophan. Fields, in order: J gene, clone size, V gene, D gene, CDR3 DNA, CDR3 protein. A D gene is named only where the DNA matches it firmly. Clone size is given for some rows only: seen once, a few or many times, or a class if the clone is expanded.

TRBJ2-3 - TRBV9 - TGTGCCAGCAGCGTAGGCAGGGGCACAGATACGCAGTATTTT CASSVGRGTDTQYF
TRBJ2-7 few TRBV4-2 - TGTGCCAGCAGCCAAGACCTCGAGCAGTACTTC CASSQDLEQYF
TRBJ2-1 - TRBV9 - TGTGCCAGCAGCCGCGGAGACGGGAACTCCTACAATGAGCAGTTCTTC CASSRGDGNSYNEQFF
TRBJ1-1 - TRBV7-9 - TGTGCCAGCAGCTTAGCGTCCGGTCGGAACACTGAAGCTTTCTTT CASSLASGRNTEAFF
TRBJ2-1 - TRBV7-8 - TGTGCCAGCAGCTCAGGGCCGGGTGGAAGTGGTAATGAGCAGTTCTTC CASSSGPGGSGNEQFF
TRBJ2-1 once TRBV3-1/TRBV3-2 - TGTGCCAGCAGCCAAGACGGGAGCCTATACAATGAGCAGTTCTTC CASSQDGSLYNEQFF
TRBJ2-1 - TRBV19 TRBD2 TGTGCCAGTAGCCCGGGACTACTTTACGATGAGCAGTTCTTC CASSPGLLYDEQFF
TRBJ2-1 - TRBV11-1 TRBD2 TGTGCCAGCAGCAATAGCGGGAGAAACTACAATGAGCAGTTCTTC CASSNSGRNYNEQFF
TRBJ2-7 once TRBV21-1 - TGTGCCAGCAGCGTACCGGGACAGACCTACGAGCAGTACTTC CASSVPGQTYEQYF
TRBJ1-1 - TRBV10-3 - TGTGCCATCAGTGGGGAAGGGGTGGTCGCTGAAGCTTTCTTT CAISGEGVVAEAFF
TRBJ2-1 - TRBV28 TRBD2 TGTGCCAGCAGCTGGGGAGGGGACCTAGCTGAGCAGTTCTTC CASSWGGDLAEQFF
TRBJ2-7 - TRBV28 - TGTGCCAGCAGTTTATTAGGACTTTCCTACGAGCAGTACTTC CASSLLGLSYEQYF
TRBJ2-3 - TRBV5-4 TRBD2 TGTGCCAGCAGCTTGCTTCTAGCGGGGGATACGCAGTATTTT CASSLLLAGDTQYF
TRBJ2-1 - TRBV7-3 TRBD2 TGTGCCAGCAGCTTAACTAGCGGGGGGCATGAGCAGTTCTTC CASSLTSGGHEQFF
TRBJ1-4 once TRBV30 TRBD1 TGTGCCTGGAGTGTACGGGGACAGGATGAAAAACTGTTTTTT CAWSVRGQDEKLFF
TRBJ2-1 - TRBV3-1/TRBV3-2 TRBD1 TGTGCCAGCAGCCAATCCGGGACAGGGTTTAATCAGCAGTTCTTC CASSQSGTGFNQQFF
TRBJ2-5 - TRBV5-6 - TGTGCCAGCAGCTTGTCGGGGATAGAGACCCAGTACTTC CASSLSGIETQYF
TRBJ1-5 few TRBV27 TRBD1 TGTGCCAGCAGTTTATCATCCCTGACAGGGAACGAGCATTTT CASSLSSLTGNEHF
TRBJ1-6 once TRBV7-9 TRBD1 TGTGCCAGCAGCTTATACGGGACAGGGAATAATTCACCCCTCCACTTT CASSLYGTGNNSPLHF
TRBJ2-1 - TRBV6-5 - TGTGCCAGCAGTCCCCGTAGCGGCGGGGAGCAGTTCTTC CASSPRSGGEQFF
TRBJ1-1 - TRBV7-6 - TGTGCCAGCAGCTTATCCGTGAACACTGAAGCTTTCTTT CASSLSVNTEAFF
TRBJ2-3 medium-sized TRBV27 TRBD1 TGTGCCAGCACAGGGGGCGCGGAAGATACGCAGTATTTT CASTGGAEDTQYF
TRBJ1-1 - TRBV13 - TGTGCCAGCAGCTCACAACAGGGTGGAATATGGAACACTGAAGCTTTCTTT CASSSQQGGIWNTEAFF
TRBJ2-7 once TRBV7-8 - TGTGCCAGCAGCCCCGGGACAAGGGGCTACGAGCAGTACTTC CASSPGTRGYEQYF
TRBJ2-3 - TRBV24-1 TRBD1 TGTGCCACCAGTGATTTGCACATGGGGGACAGGCCAGATACGCAGTATTTT CATSDLHMGDRPDTQYF
TRBJ1-2 few TRBV3-1/TRBV3-2 - TGTGCCAGCAGCCAAGGCAGGAACTATGGCTACACCTTC CASSQGRNYGYTF
TRBJ2-5 - TRBV3-1/TRBV3-2 TRBD2 TGTGCCAGCAGCCAAGAACCCCCCCTGGCGGGAGTTGTGGAGACCCAGTACTTC CASSQEPPLAGVVETQYF
TRBJ2-5 - TRBV13 TRBD1 TGTGCCAGCAGCTTAGGGGGACAGGGGGTCAAAGAGACCCAGTACTTC CASSLGGQGVKETQYF
TRBJ2-7 few TRBV24-1 - TGTGCCACCAGTGATTTTTCAGGGATCGAGCAGTACTTC CATSDFSGIEQYF
TRBJ2-7 - TRBV19 TRBD1 TGTGCCAGTAGTACCAAAGGGGACAGCTACGAGCAGTACTTC CASSTKGDSYEQYF
TRBJ1-1 - TRBV6-5 - TGTGCCAGCAGAAAAACAGCCAACACTGAAGCTTTCTTT CASRKTANTEAFF
TRBJ1-1 - TRBV18 - TGTGCCAGCTCACCACGAAAGGAGGACACTGAAGCTTTCTTT CASSPRKEDTEAFF
TRBJ2-5 once TRBV7-6 TRBD2 TGTGCCAGCAGCCTGACTAGCGGATACCAAGAGACCCAGTACTTC CASSLTSGYQETQYF
TRBJ1-2 once TRBV7-9 TRBD1 TGTGCCAGCAGCTTGACAGGGGGGTACTATGGCTACACCTTC CASSLTGGYYGYTF
TRBJ2-7 - TRBV5-5 - TGTGCCAGCAGCTTGGTAGCCGCGGACGAGCAGTACTTC CASSLVAADEQYF
TRBJ2-3 medium-sized TRBV19 TRBD2 TGTGCCAGTACGGAAGGGCTAGCGGGTGGCACAGATACGCAGTATTTT CASTEGLAGGTDTQYF
TRBJ2-5 - TRBV27 TRBD2 TGCGCAAAGCGGGGGGGAGGAGAGACCCAGTACTTC CAKRGGGETQYF
TRBJ2-6 - TRBV3-1/TRBV3-2 TRBD1 TGTGCCAGCAGCGAAAAGACAGGGCTCGCTGGGGCCAACGTCCTGACTTTC CASSEKTGLAGANVLTF
TRBJ1-6 - TRBV27 TRBD1 TGTGCCAGCGCCTTGACAGGGAGCCGTTCACCCCTCCACTTT CASALTGSRSPLHF
TRBJ2-3 - TRBV9 TRBD2 TGTGCCAGCAGCGTAGTTGGGACTAGCGGTGGGGGAGCAGATACGCAGTATTTT CASSVVGTSGGGADTQYF
TRBJ2-1 - TRBV27 TRBD1 TGTGCCAGCAGTCTACAGGGGTACAATGAGCAGTTCTTC CASSLQGYNEQFF
TRBJ2-7 - TRBV4-2 TRBD2 TGTGCCAGCAGCCGGGGAAACATAGCTAGCGGAGACTACGAGCAGTACTTC CASSRGNIASGDYEQYF
TRBJ2-1 - TRBV30 - TGTGCCTGGGACAAATACAATGAGCAGTTCTTC CAWDKYNEQFF
TRBJ1-1 - TRBV7-9 - TGTGCCAGCAGTCAGAACGGGGTGAACACTGAAGCTTTCTTT CASSQNGVNTEAFF
TRBJ1-2 - TRBV15 - TGTGCCACCAGCAGAGATCTTGGGGGTGTCGGGAGCTATGGCTACACCTTC CATSRDLGGVGSYGYTF
TRBJ2-7 once TRBV4-1 TRBD2 TGCGCCAGCAGCCAAGAATGGACTAGCGGTTCCTACGAGCAGTACTTC CASSQEWTSGSYEQYF
TRBJ2-1 - TRBV5-6 TRBD2 TGTGCCAGCAGCTCCGGGACTAGCGGATGGGGTGAGCAGTTCTTC CASSSGTSGWGEQFF
TRBJ2-7 many TRBV5-4 - TGTGCCAGCAGCTTGGGGGGCCTCTCCTACGAGCAGTACTTC CASSLGGLSYEQYF
TRBJ2-4 - TRBV6-6 TRBD2 TGTGCCAGCAGTAAGCGGGGTAGGACCAAAAACATTCAGTACTTC CASSKRGRTKNIQYF
TRBJ2-7 once TRBV5-6 TRBD2 TGTGCCAGCAGTTCCGGGACTAGCGGGAGGAACGAGCAGTACTTC CASSSGTSGRNEQYF
TRBJ2-3 once TRBV9 - TGTGCCAGCAGCGGGACCCAGGGGGGTATCACAGATACGCAGTATTTT CASSGTQGGITDTQYF
TRBJ1-2 - TRBV27 TRBD1 TGTGCCAGCAGTCCCCGGGACAGGGTGCGGGGCTACACCTTC CASSPRDRVRGYTF